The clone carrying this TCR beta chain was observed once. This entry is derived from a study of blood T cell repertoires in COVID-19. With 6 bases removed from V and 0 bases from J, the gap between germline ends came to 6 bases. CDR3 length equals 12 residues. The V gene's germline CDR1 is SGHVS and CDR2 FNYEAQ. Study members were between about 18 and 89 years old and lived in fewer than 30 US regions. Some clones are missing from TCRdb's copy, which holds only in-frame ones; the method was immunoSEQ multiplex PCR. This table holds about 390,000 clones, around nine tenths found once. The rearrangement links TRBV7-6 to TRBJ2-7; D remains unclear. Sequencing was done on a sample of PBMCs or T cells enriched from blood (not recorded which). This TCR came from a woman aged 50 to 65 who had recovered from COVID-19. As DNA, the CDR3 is TGTGCCAGCAGATGGAGCTCCTACGAGCAGTACTTC. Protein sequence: CASRWSSYEQYF.